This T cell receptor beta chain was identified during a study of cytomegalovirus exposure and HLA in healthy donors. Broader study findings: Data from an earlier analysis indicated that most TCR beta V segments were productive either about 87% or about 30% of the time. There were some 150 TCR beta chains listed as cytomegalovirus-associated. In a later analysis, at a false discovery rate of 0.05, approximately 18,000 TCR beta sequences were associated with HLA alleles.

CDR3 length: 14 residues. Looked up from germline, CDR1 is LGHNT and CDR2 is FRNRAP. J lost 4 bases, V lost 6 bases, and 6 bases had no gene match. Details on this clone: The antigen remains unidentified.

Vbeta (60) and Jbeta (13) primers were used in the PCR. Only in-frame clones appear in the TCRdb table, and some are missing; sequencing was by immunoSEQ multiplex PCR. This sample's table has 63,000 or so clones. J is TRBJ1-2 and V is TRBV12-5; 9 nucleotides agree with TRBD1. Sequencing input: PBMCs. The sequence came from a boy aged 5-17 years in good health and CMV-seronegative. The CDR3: CASGHGTGRYGYTF. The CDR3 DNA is TGTGCTAGTGGGCATGGGACAGGGCGCTATGGCTACACCTTC.